What follows are 18 T cell receptor beta chains derived from one specimen sequenced in a study of radiotherapy plus CTLA-4 blockade in lung cancer. Sequencing used immunoSEQ multiplex PCR; TCRdb keeps in-frame clones, though not all of them. This table has just over 60,000 clones, roughly 77% appearing once. The sequences come from peripheral blood, collected from a patient treated with radiotherapy plus ipilimumab. All receptors derive from a human donor with non-small cell lung cancer who had a complete response to radiotherapy plus ipilimumab.

The chain joins TRBV18 to TRBJ2-7, with 7 bases fitting TRBD1. V shed 4 bases, J shed 3 bases, and the junction held 9 bases outside the gene matches. The V gene's germline CDR1 is KGHSH and CDR2 LQKENI. The CDR3 has 15 amino acids. The CDR3 here is CASSRSTGADYEQYF. The CDR3 DNA sequence: TGTGCCAGCTCACGCTCCACAGGGGCAGACTACGAGCAGTACTTC.

This sequence joins TRBV4-1 and TRBJ1-5; TRBD1 is a possible D gene (6 bases). V lost 2 bases and J lost 9, with 17 bases in between. This CDR3 comprises 15 residues. Germline-derived CDR1 and CDR2 are MGHRA and YSYEKL. The CDR3 sequence: CASSQISGGWAPQHF. CDR3 nucleotide sequence: TGCGCCAGCAGCCAAATCTCCGGGGGCTGGGCGCCCCAGCATTTT.

The V call is TRBV10-2, the J call TRBJ1-5, with TRBD1 matching 7 bases. J was trimmed by 1 base and V by 6 bases; bases with no gene match: 6. Looked up from germline, CDR1 is WSHSY and CDR2 is SAAADI. The CDR3 consists of 15 residues. Here the CDR3 reads CASRRGRGSNQPQHF. The CDR3 DNA is TGCGCCAGCAGGAGGGGGCGAGGAAGCAATCAGCCCCAGCATTTT.

This chain links TRBV5-4 with TRBJ1-4, with TRBD1 matching 10 bases. Germline CDR1 SGHNT, CDR2 YYREEE (reference sequence). V lost 4 bases to trimming and J lost 0 bases; unmatched junction nucleotides: 3. The CDR3 is made up of 16 amino acids. This CDR3 reads CASSPGQGATNEKLFF. CDR3 nucleotide sequence: TGTGCCAGCAGCCCCGGACAGGGGGCAACTAATGAAAAACTGTTTTTT.

In its sample, this clone was seen once. The genes are TRBV18 and TRBJ2-7; D possibly corresponds to TRBD2 (5 bases). The CDR3 has 14 amino acids. Germline V gene data show CDR1 as KGHSH and CDR2 as LQKENI. V lost 5 bases and J 6 bases, leaving 17 bases between the germline ends. CDR3 sequence (DNA): TGTGCCAGCTCATCTCAATCTAGCAGCGGCGAGCAGTACGTC. Translated, it gives CASSSQSSSGEQYV.

This chain connects TRBV27 to TRBJ2-5, with 7 bases fitting TRBD1. CDR3 length: 13 residues. CDR1 MNHEY and CDR2 SMNVEV come from the germline V gene (reference sequence). V was pared by 6 bases and J by 4 bases, with 5 bases of the junction left unmatched. In DNA, the CDR3 is TGTGCCAGCAGGGTAGACAGGGCAGAGACCCAGTACTTC. It specifies CASRVDRAETQYF.

V usage is TRBV30 and J usage is TRBJ1-3; D perhaps matches TRBD1 (5 bases). The germline V gene has CDR1 GTSNPN and CDR2 SVGIG (reference sequence). CDR3 length: 15 residues. V gave up 1 base and J gave up 2 bases, with 12 bases separating them. In DNA form, the CDR3 reads TGTGCCTGGAGTGGGGGGGGAGCGGCTGGAAACACCATATATTTT. It translates to CAWSGGGAAGNTIYF. Supplemented by reference TRBV30 and TRBJ1-3, the full variable domain reads SQTIHQWPATLVQPVGSPLSLECTVEGTSNPNLYWYRQAAGRGLQLLFYSVGIGQISSEVPQNLSASRPQDRQFILSSKKLLLSDSGFYLCAWSGGGAAGNTIYFGEGSWLTVV.

This rearrangement joins TRBV19 to TRBJ1-1; D uncertain. Germline loops: CDR1 LNHDA, CDR2 SQIVND (reference sequence). The CDR3 length is 13 residues. Trimming shortened V by 3 bases and J by 4 bases, and 9 bases separated the two germline ends. The chain's CDR3 is CASSILGGTEAFF. The CDR3 bases are TGTGCCAGTAGTATCCTGGGTGGCACTGAAGCTTTCTTT.

This chain joins TRBV18 and TRBJ2-7, with D tentatively TRBD1 or TRBD2 (5 bases each). Germline V lookup: CDR1 KGHSH, CDR2 LQKENI. Trimming took 2 bases from V and 3 from J, leaving 14 bases between them. The CDR3 length is 15 residues. The CDR3 DNA reads as TGTGCCAGCTCACCATCGGACACGGGATTCTACGAGCAGTACTTC. Translated: CASSPSDTGFYEQYF.

The genes are TRBV27 and TRBJ1-1; unclear D gene. V was shortened by 6 bases and J by 4 bases, with 12 bases between the two germline ends. Germline assignment: CDR1 MNHEY and CDR2 SMNVEV (reference sequence). This CDR3 contains 13 residues. CDR3 sequence (DNA): TGTGCCAGCAGCCTGGTCCGGGGCACTGAAGCTTTCTTT. Amino acid sequence: CASSLVRGTEAFF.

V gene TRBV30 combines with J gene TRBJ1-6; the D gene is possibly TRBD1 (6 bases). Deletions cut 1 base from V and 10 bases from J, with 17 bases between. This CDR3 is built from 15 residues. The germline gives CDR1 GTSNPN, CDR2 SVGIG (reference sequence). As DNA, the CDR3 is TGTGCCTGGAGTGAAATGACAGGTCATCGCTCACCCCTCCACTTT. Translation gives CAWSEMTGHRSPLHF.

V usage is TRBV10-2 and J usage is TRBJ1-5; no clear D. V shed 0 bases and J shed 1 base, with 10 bases lying between them. This CDR3 has 16 amino acids. Germline V gene data show CDR1 as WSHSY and CDR2 as SAAADI. In DNA, the CDR3 is TGCGCCAGCAGTGAGTCTGTGGGGTTGAGCAATCAGCCCCAGCATTTT. Translating it yields CASSESVGLSNQPQHF.

V gene TRBV6-6 combines with J gene TRBJ1-2; D is uncertain. CDR1 and CDR2 (germline): MNHNY, SVGAGI (reference sequence). Trimming shortened V by 4 bases and J by 8 bases, and 17 bases separated the two germline ends. This CDR3 is built from 14 residues. CDR3 region: CASSSGFGVGGYTF. CDR3 bases: TGTGCCAGCAGTTCCGGATTCGGGGTAGGAGGCTACACCTTC.

V and J are TRBV5-4 and TRBJ1-2; D is possibly TRBD1 (6 bases). The germline V gene encodes CDR1 SGHNT and CDR2 YYREEE (reference sequence). The germline V and J ends were trimmed by 4 bases and 4 bases, with 17 bases remaining between them. The CDR3 runs to 15 residues. In nucleotides, the CDR3 is TGTGCCAGCAGCGGGAGGGGCCGAGGGGGCTATGGCTACACCTTC. Translation gives CASSGRGRGGYGYTF.

The V and J genes are TRBV14 and TRBJ2-7; D remains ambiguous. There are 15 residues in the CDR3. Per the germline V gene, CDR1 is SGHDN and CDR2 is FVKESK. Trimming pared 4 bases from V and 3 bases from J, leaving 16 bases between. The CDR3, as DNA: TGTGCCAGCAGCCGAATTAGGGTCAAATACTACGAGCAGTACTTC. Translated: CASSRIRVKYYEQYF.

The chain joins TRBV9 to TRBJ2-2; possible D gene TRBD1, 5 bases. This CDR3 is 15 amino acids long. Between the trimmed V and J ends, which lost 0 bases and 4 bases, there was a span of 10 bases. Germline CDR1 SGDLS, CDR2 YYNGEE. The CDR3 sequence: CASSVEGALTGELFF. Here the CDR3 DNA reads TGTGCCAGCAGCGTAGAAGGGGCGCTCACCGGGGAGCTGTTTTTT.

This clone ranks as medium-sized. This chain links TRBV5-5 with TRBJ2-7; possible D gene TRBD1, 6 bases. This CDR3 has 14 residues. The germline V gene encodes CDR1 SGHKS and CDR2 YYEKEE (reference sequence). V lost 4 bases, J lost 3 bases, and 14 bases lay in between. Here the CDR3 DNA reads TGTGCCAGCAGCCTGAGACAGGTTCTCTACGAGCAGTACTTC. Its translation: CASSLRQVLYEQYF.

This chain connects TRBV18 to TRBJ2-5; the D is unclear. Germline CDR1 and CDR2: KGHSH and LQKENI. There are 14 residues in the CDR3. V shed 3 bases and J shed 2 bases, with 10 bases lying between them. This chain's CDR3 is CASSPPDGQETQYF. The CDR3 nucleotides read TGTGCCAGCTCACCTCCGGACGGACAAGAGACCCAGTACTTC.